The sequence of this T cell receptor beta chain was determined in a study of T cell responses to AZD1222 COVID-19 vaccine (dated by TCRdb to about 2021). With respect to the entire study: AZD1222 recipients with second doses at about 4 weeks or about 12 weeks were pooled, because spike-specific TCR depth and breadth did not differ between schedules. A total of 233 trial participants underwent TCR sequencing, of whom approximately 210 received two doses of AZD1222 and about 25 received two doses of the MenACWY control vaccine. Trial participants were enrolled by age into subgroups of 18-55, 56-69 and 70-plus years, and around 150, 29 and 61 TCR-sequenced participants, respectively, were included in these subgroups. Findings and caveats that apply to the study as a whole: In the small 56-69-year group, the increase in depth fell short of significance, most likely because of low power. Conclusions about previously exposed vaccinees are limited, since just five to seven AZD1222 recipients were seropositive for SARS-CoV-2 at baseline. Reportedly, almost half of the unique spike-specific TCRs recognized epitopes lying outside the regions that are mutated in the B.1.351 and B.1.1.7 variants. Participants were mostly white British, with more females than males. The authors suggested clonal diversity may have been underestimated. The vaccine-associated CD4 TCRs covered the entire spike protein, and the dominant responses fell in regions 160-218 and 743-854. No day 14 peak-response samples were available, so repertoires were characterized only after the peak T cell response. A significant rise in spike-specific TCR breadth and depth was observed after two AZD1222 doses relative to day 0 and relative to MenACWY recipients.

According to the study, the label for this sample's time point signals: baseline before first vaccination. Vaccinee samples came from UK trials COV001 and COV002, including a single-blind randomized controlled phase 2/3 trial of AZD1222 (ChAdOx1 nCoV-19) in healthy adults. For TCRbeta chain sequencing, PBMC samples from trial participants were taken at day 0 and at day 28 after the second dose. The CDR3 regions of human TCRbeta chains were subjected to immunosequencing. The authors processed their data as follows. Repertoire TCRs were matched against a reference library of SARS-CoV-2-specific TCRs generated with the MIRA antigen-specificity platform. Breadth was defined as the fraction of unique TCRs that were SARS-CoV-2-associated. Depth was defined as the fraction of total T cells that were SARS-CoV-2-associated. Each spike-specific TCR was assigned to its reactive spike region and to a CD4 or CD8 class using the MIRA data. Log10-transformed breadth and depth values were compared by one-way ANOVA with Sidak's multiple comparisons tests. TCRdb carries this immuneACCESS record with in-frame sequences only. Its versions omit some clonotypes, under half of them owing to an unresolved V gene in the studies checked, with the rest unexplained. That table gives V, J and clone size, and the DNA gave D and trimming. The sample contains approximately 94,000 clones, more than 75% of them found a single time. The ten largest clones take up approximately 15% of the sample.

In the germline V gene (reference sequence), CDR1 corresponds to LNHDA and CDR2 to SQIVND. Taken from cysteine to phenylalanine, the CDR3 has 14 residues. The retained sequence is limited to the CDR3, 42 bases, with the frame set at the first base. Between the V and J ends, shortened by 3 bases and 2 bases respectively, the junction contains 11 bases. Details on this clone: There is no known antigen for this receptor. Nothing much larger sits one base from this clone, and base qualities are not available.

Sample: peripheral blood, taken on day 0 of AZD1222 vaccination. This clonotype was obtained from an adult in good health. This chain is built from TRBV19 and TRBJ2-7; TRBD2 could be the D gene, as 5 bases match. The nucleotides read TGTGCCAGTAGTATTTGGAGCGGCCCCTACGAGCAGTACTTC. It translates as CASSIWSGPYEQYF.